Listed below are T cell receptor beta chains from one sample, sequenced in a study of shared clonotypes between healthy human individuals. The table came from immunoSEQ multiplex PCR; TCRdb's copy has only in-frame clones and leaves some out. Among about 960,000 clones listed, less than 85% were seen once. Material for sequencing was memory CD4+ T cells sorted from blood. Receptor source: a man in his late teens or twenties in good health. Both conserved end residues are part of each CDR3. Each record gives: clone size, V gene, J gene, D gene, CDR3 DNA, CDR3 protein. D genes are given only for firm matches. Some rows mark clone size as missing; the rest say once, few, many or name a class of expanded clone.

>NA|TRBV18|TRBJ1-2|TRBD1
TGTGCCAGCTCACCACGAGGACAGGGGGCGGACTATGGCTACACCTTC
CASSPRGQGADYGYTF
>few|TRBV6-1|TRBJ2-7|NA
TGTGCCAGCAGTGAAATAGGGAGGAGCTCCTACGAGCAGTACTTC
CASSEIGRSSYEQYF
>NA|TRBV6-1|TRBJ1-6|TRBD1
TGTGCCAGCAGTGCGGACAGGAGCCCATCGAGCTCCTATAATTCACCCCTCCACTTT
CASSADRSPSSSYNSPLHF
>NA|TRBV6-1|TRBJ1-4|NA
TGTGCCAGCAGTGAAATCGGAGGATATAATGAATTAAGAGGCGGAAAACTGTTTTTT
CASSEIGGYNELRGGKLFF
>NA|TRBV6-1|TRBJ2-7|NA
TGTGCCAGCAGTGAATTGGCGGCCACCTACGAGCAGTACTTC
CASSELAATYEQYF
>NA|TRBV6-1|TRBJ2-1|NA
TGTGCCACCTCGCCCATGGTGAATGAGCAGTTCTTC
CATSPMVNEQFF
>many|TRBV4-1|TRBJ1-2|NA
TGCGCCAGCAGCCAAGATACCGACTATAACTATGGCTACACCTTC
CASSQDTDYNYGYTF
>NA|TRBV10-3|TRBJ1-6|NA
TGTGCCATCTCCGATTCCTCTAATAATTCACCCCTCCACTTT
CAISDSSNNSPLHF
>NA|TRBV18|TRBJ1-2|TRBD1
TGTGCCAGCTCACTCAAACCTCCGGGACAGGGGGTCCTTAACTATGGCTACACCTTC
CASSLKPPGQGVLNYGYTF
>NA|TRBV20-1|TRBJ1-1|NA
TGCAGTGCGGGGGGCCGGACTGAAGCTTTCTTT
CSAGGRTEAFF
>NA|TRBV6-5|TRBJ1-1|TRBD1
TGTGCCAGCACTACACTACAGGGGCCCACTGAAGCTTTCTTT
CASTTLQGPTEAFF
>NA|TRBV19|TRBJ2-7|NA
TGTGCCAGTATCCCACGAGGGACCTACGAGCAGTACTTC
CASIPRGTYEQYF
>NA|TRBV2|TRBJ2-5|NA
TGTGCCAGCAGTGAATTTGCTCCAGGGATACAAGAGACCCAGTACTTC
CASSEFAPGIQETQYF
>NA|TRBV19|TRBJ1-4|NA
TGTGCCAGTAGCACCGGGGCGCTGGGTGAAAAACTGTTTTTT
CASSTGALGEKLFF
>NA|TRBV7-2|TRBJ2-7|NA
TGTGCCAGCAGCTCACGGACGGCAGGGGCGATCCACGAGCAGTACTTC
CASSSRTAGAIHEQYF
>NA|TRBV7-2|TRBJ2-7|NA
TGTGCCAGCAGCCTAACTAGGACTCTATCCTACGAGCAGTACTTC
CASSLTRTLSYEQYF
>NA|TRBV6-6|TRBJ2-5|NA
TGTGCCAGCAAATCAGGGGCTGGGGGCCAAGAGACCCAGTACTTC
CASKSGAGGQETQYF
>NA|TRBV28|TRBJ1-2|TRBD1
TGTGCCAGCAGTTCCTCGGACAGGGGGTTTAGGCCTCCCACCTTC
CASSSSDRGFRPPTF
>NA|TRBV6-5|TRBJ1-4|NA
TGTGCCACCAGGGAGGGACCTAATGAAAAACTGTTTTTT
CATREGPNEKLFF
>NA|TRBV30|TRBJ2-3|NA
TGTGCCTCTAGGATCACAGATACGCAGTATTTT
CASRITDTQYF
>NA|TRBV30|TRBJ2-2|NA
TGTGCCTGGAGTCGACCCCCCGGGGAGCTGTTTTTT
CAWSRPPGELFF
>NA|TRBV30|TRBJ1-4|TRBD1
TGTGCCTGGGACAGGGCCGGTGAAAAACTGTTTTTT
CAWDRAGEKLFF
>NA|TRBV28|TRBJ1-1|NA
TGTGCCATCAAGGAGGGGATCTTTCGGGACACTGAAGCTTTCTTT
CAIKEGIFRDTEAFF
>NA|TRBV5-1|TRBJ2-7|TRBD1
TGCGCCAGCAGCGGGCGGGACAGGAGGGACGAGCAGTACTTC
CASSGRDRRDEQYF
>NA|TRBV18|TRBJ1-5|TRBD1
TGTGCCAGCTCACCAGGCCCAGGGGGCGGCGAGCCCCAGCATTTT
CASSPGPGGGEPQHF
>few|TRBV9|TRBJ1-6|TRBD1
TGTGCCAGCAGCACTCGACAGGGGAATTCACCCCTCCACTTT
CASSTRQGNSPLHF
>once|TRBV30|TRBJ1-6|NA
TGTGCCTGGAGTGCCCGCGGGGTCGGGAATTCACCCCTCCACTTT
CAWSARGVGNSPLHF
>NA|TRBV9|TRBJ2-2|TRBD2
TGTGCCAGCAGCGTAGCTAGCGGGGTCACCGGGGAGCTGTTTTTT
CASSVASGVTGELFF
>NA|TRBV5-4|TRBJ2-3|TRBD2
TGTGCCAGCAGCTCCCGGACTAGCGGGAGTGTAGGCGATACGCAGTATTTT
CASSSRTSGSVGDTQYF
>NA|TRBV5-6|TRBJ2-7|TRBD1
TGTGCCAGCAGCGTGGCCGGGACAGGGCACTCCTACGAGCAGTACTTC
CASSVAGTGHSYEQYF
>NA|TRBV11-3|TRBJ1-3|TRBD1
TGTGCCAGCAGTCAGGGACAGGGAAGCTCTGGAAACACCATATATTTT
CASSQGQGSSGNTIYF
>NA|TRBV10-2|TRBJ2-5|NA
TGCGCCAGCAGTGAGCCCGTAAGGGGAGAGACCCAGTACTTC
CASSEPVRGETQYF
>NA|TRBV11-2|TRBJ2-1|TRBD2
TGTGCCAGCAGCCCAGGGACTAGCGGGAGCTCTGAGCAGTTCTTC
CASSPGTSGSSEQFF
>NA|TRBV14|TRBJ2-2|TRBD2
TGTGCCAGCAGCCAAGAAACTAGCGGGAGCCGGGAGCTGTTTTTT
CASSQETSGSRELFF
>NA|TRBV12-2|TRBJ2-5|NA
TGTGCAAGTCGCTTAGTGCGGATGCCCACCGAGCAAGAGACCCAGTACTTC
CASRLVRMPTEQETQYF
>NA|TRBV10-1|TRBJ2-3|NA
TGCGCCAGCCAGGAGGGGCTGTGGGATACGCAGTATTTT
CASQEGLWDTQYF
>many|TRBV14|TRBJ2-3|NA
TGTGCCAGCAGCCTCCCGGGGGAGACGCAGTATTTT
CASSLPGETQYF